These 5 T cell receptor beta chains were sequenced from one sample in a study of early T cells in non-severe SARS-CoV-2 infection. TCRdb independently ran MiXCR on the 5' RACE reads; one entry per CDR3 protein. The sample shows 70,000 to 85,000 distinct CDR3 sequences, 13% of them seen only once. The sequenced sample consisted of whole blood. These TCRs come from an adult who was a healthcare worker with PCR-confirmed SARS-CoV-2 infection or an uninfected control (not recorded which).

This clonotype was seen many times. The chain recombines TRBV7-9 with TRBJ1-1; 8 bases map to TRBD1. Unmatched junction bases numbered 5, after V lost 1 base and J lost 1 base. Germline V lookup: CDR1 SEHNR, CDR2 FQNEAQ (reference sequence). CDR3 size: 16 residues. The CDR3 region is CASSLVSGQGNTEAFF. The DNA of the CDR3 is TGTGCCAGCAGCTTAGTGTCCGGACAGGGGAACACTGAAGCTTTCTTT.

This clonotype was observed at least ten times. The CDR3 is CASSGAREAFF. The CDR3 region has the DNA TGTGCCAGCAGCGGAGCACGAGAAGCTTTCTTT. V usage is TRBV7-9 and J usage is TRBJ1-1; D remains unclear. Trimming took off 5 bases at V and 8 bases at J, with 9 bases between the two ends. The CDR3 covers 11 residues. CDR1 and CDR2 from the germline V gene are SEHNR and FQNEAQ (reference sequence).

The CDR3 is CSARQGFGTDTQYF. Here the CDR3 DNA reads TGCAGTGCGAGACAGGGGTTTGGGACAGATACGCAGTATTTT. This chain uses TRBV20-1 with TRBJ2-3; 8 nucleotides line up with TRBD1. This CDR3 has 14 amino acids. Germline CDR1 and CDR2: DFQATT and SNEGSKA (reference sequence). The V and J ends lost 6 bases and 3 bases, in that order; junction bases with no gene match: 8.

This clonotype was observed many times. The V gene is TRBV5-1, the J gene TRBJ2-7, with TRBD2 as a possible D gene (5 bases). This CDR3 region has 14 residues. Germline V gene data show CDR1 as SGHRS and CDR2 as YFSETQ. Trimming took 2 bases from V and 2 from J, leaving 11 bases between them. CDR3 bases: TGCGCCAGCAGCTTCGGGGTCTCCACCTACGAGCAGTACTTC. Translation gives CASSFGVSTYEQYF.

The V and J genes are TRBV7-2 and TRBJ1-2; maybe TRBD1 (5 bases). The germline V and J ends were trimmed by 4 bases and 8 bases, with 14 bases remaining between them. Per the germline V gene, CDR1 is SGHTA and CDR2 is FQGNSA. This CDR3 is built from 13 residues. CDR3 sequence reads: CASSSPWGDGYTF. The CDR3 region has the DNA TGTGCCAGCAGCTCGCCGTGGGGGGACGGCTACACCTTC. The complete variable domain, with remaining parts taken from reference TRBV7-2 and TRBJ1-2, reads GAGVSQSPSNKVTEKGKDVELRCDPISGHTALYWYRQSLGQGLEFLIYFQGNSAPDKSGLPSDRFSAERTGGSVSTLTIQRTQQEDSAVYLCASSSPWGDGYTFGSGTRLTVV.